The rows below give T cell receptor beta chains drawn from one sample of a study of cytomegalovirus exposure and HLA in healthy donors. TCRdb's copy holds only in-frame clones and misses some; the assay was immunoSEQ multiplex PCR. Among fewer than 150,000 clones listed, 70% to 75% were seen once. Sequencing used PBMCs. The receptor set was obtained from a human donor in good health. The conserved cysteine and the conserved F or W are not part of the CDR3 here. The D gene is left open where the match is weak.

>13|TRBV29-1|TRBJ2-7|TRBD2
SVADLAGISYEQY
>11|TRBV13|TRBJ2-7|NA
ASSPRESYEQY
>10|TRBV6-6|TRBJ2-1|NA
ASSRSSNEQF
>12|TRBV11-2|TRBJ2-5|TRBD2
ASSSSGGAETQY
>12|TRBV6-6|TRBJ2-7|NA
ASTPDGGTYEQY
>13|TRBV6-5|TRBJ2-7|TRBD2
ASSSAGGATYEQY
>13|TRBV14|TRBJ2-1|TRBD2
ASSQGLAGGNEQF
>12|TRBV14|TRBJ1-3|NA
ASSPLRVGNTIY
>10|TRBV10-3|TRBJ1-2|NA
ATSRGLYGYT
>10|TRBV29-1|TRBJ2-5|NA
SVEFSQETQY
>13|TRBV15|TRBJ2-3|NA
ATSNGGGDTDTQY
>11|TRBV10-3|TRBJ2-7|NA
AISDGVGVEQY
>11|TRBV5-1|TRBJ2-5|NA
ASNVRGQETQY
>12|TRBV2|TRBJ2-7|NA
ASSGGASGYEQY
>15|TRBV6-1|TRBJ2-1|TRBD1
ASSESGWTGAANEQF
>13|TRBV5-1|TRBJ2-3|TRBD1
ASSLPGQASDTQY
>12|TRBV5-1|TRBJ2-5|NA
ASRRGSSQETQY
>10|TRBV6-1|TRBJ1-1|NA
ASSNPSLEAF
>9|TRBV5-1|TRBJ2-1|NA
ASSFSLEQF
>13|TRBV5-1|TRBJ2-1|NA
ASSQVVEGYNEQF
>14|TRBV15|TRBJ2-1|TRBD2
ATSRELAGTYNEQF
>14|TRBV28|TRBJ1-6|NA
ASRTRIGEDNSPLH
>15|TRBV14|TRBJ1-2|TRBD1
ASSPAARDSYNYGYP
>13|TRBV19|TRBJ2-1|TRBD2
ASRELAGAYNEQF
>12|TRBV25-1|TRBJ2-3|NA
ASSEYQGPDTQY
>15|TRBV4-1|TRBJ2-2|NA
ASSQDFRVKNTGELF
>6|TRBV20-1|TRBJ1-1|NA
SASEAF
>13|TRBV10-3|TRBJ2-7|TRBD2
AISDSLAGVYEQY
>15|TRBV7-8|TRBJ1-4|NA
ASSLGVGAASYEKLF
>11|TRBV6-4|TRBJ1-4|TRBD1
ASRGTEGEKLF
>15|TRBV6-1|TRBJ2-5|TRBD2
ASSEDSPGLGAETQY
>12|TRBV15|TRBJ2-4|TRBD2
ATSRAGGGNIQY
>11|TRBV15|TRBJ2-1|NA
ATSRDRYNEQF
>15|TRBV4-1|TRBJ2-2|NA
ASSQLGRSPSTGELF
>13|TRBV28|TRBJ2-1|TRBD2
ASSLAGEGYNEQF
>14|TRBV4-1|TRBJ2-1|TRBD2
ASSQRGTSGNIEQF
>13|TRBV5-5|TRBJ2-7|TRBD1
ASSAGQGRRYEQY